The following is a T cell receptor beta chain sequence with its context. This sample is drawn from a study of tumor-infiltrating lymphocytes in localized non-small cell lung cancer. Study context: Some samples were collected after neoadjuvant chemotherapy; smokers, never-smokers and several histologies were included. From each patient, both tumor and uninvolved lung, non-adjacent to tumor, were sampled.

Germline CDR1 is SGHTA and CDR2 is FQGNSA. V lost 7 bases and J lost 2, with 10 bases in between. This CDR3 has 13 amino acids. The method was immunoSEQ multiplex PCR; TCRdb's version includes in-frame clones alone and lacks a portion of them. The data contain about 8,500 clones, around 73% of them seen just once; the ten biggest clones take up 17%. The sequencing input was uninvolved lung tissue not adjacent to the tumor. V usage is TRBV7-2 and J usage is TRBJ2-3; no reliable D call. This TCR was sampled from a human donor with non-small cell lung cancer. DNA for the CDR3: TGTGCCAGCAAACGCACCACCACAGATACGCAGTATTTT. Its protein is CASKRTTTDTQYF.